Listed below are T cell receptor beta chains from one sample, sequenced in a study of shared clonotypes between healthy human individuals. Produced via immunoSEQ multiplex PCR; TCRdb's table is partial and in-frame only. The sample records about 380,000 clones, about 96% being singletons. Sample: memory CD8+ T cells sorted from blood. These receptors all come from a man under 40 in good health. The CDR3 runs from the conserved cysteine through the conserved F or W. D genes are given only for firm matches. Expanded clones get a size class; other rows say once, few or many, or leave the size out.

TRBJ1-2 TRBV15 once NA CATSRDSGGYTF TGTGCCACCAGCAGAGATTCGGGGGGCTACACCTTC
TRBJ2-7 TRBV19 NA TRBD1 CASSILGGATYEQYF TGTGCCAGTAGTATCTTAGGGGGCGCTACCTACGAGCAGTACTTC
TRBJ1-4 TRBV27 NA NA CASSLWQGRGEKLFF TGTGCCAGCAGTTTATGGCAGGGCCGAGGGGAAAAACTGTTTTTT
TRBJ2-2 TRBV27 NA NA CASSLTLGAGELFF TGTGCCAGCAGTTTAACGTTGGGGGCCGGGGAGCTGTTTTTT
TRBJ1-1 TRBV30 NA NA CAAGRANTEAFF TGTGCCGCCGGGAGGGCGAACACTGAAGCTTTCTTT
TRBJ1-5 TRBV28 NA NA CASQDDSAAQPQHF TGTGCCAGCCAGGACGACAGTGCCGCTCAGCCCCAGCATTTT
TRBJ2-7 TRBV28 NA NA CASSTDRRFAYEQYF TGTGCCAGCAGTACTGACAGGAGATTTGCCTACGAGCAGTACTTC
TRBJ1-1 TRBV28 once TRBD1 CASSSTGAKNTEAFF TGTGCCAGCAGTTCGACAGGGGCTAAGAACACTGAAGCTTTCTTT
TRBJ2-3 TRBV11-2 NA TRBD2 CASSLVAGGQEYF TGTGCCAGCAGCTTAGTGGCGGGAGGCCAGGAGTATTTT
TRBJ2-5 TRBV6-5 NA TRBD2 CASSYSSGEQYF TGTGCCAGCAGTTACTCGAGCGGGGAGCAGTACTTC
TRBJ2-7 TRBV27 once TRBD1 CASSPGQGGYEQYF TGTGCCAGCAGTCCAGGACAGGGGGGATACGAGCAGTACTTC
TRBJ2-1 TRBV18 NA TRBD2 CASSPPGLEDHEQFF TGTGCCAGCTCCCCTCCGGGACTAGAGGATCATGAGCAGTTCTTC
TRBJ2-7 TRBV6-5 NA TRBD1 CASIPNRGRQDEQYF TGTGCCAGCATCCCCAACAGGGGGCGCCAGGACGAGCAGTACTTC
TRBJ1-3 TRBV12-5 NA NA CASGLDRGNTIYF TGTGCTAGTGGTTTGGACAGGGGAAACACCATATATTTT
TRBJ2-1 TRBV2 NA TRBD2 CASNRLAQNNEQFF TGTGCCAGTAACCGACTAGCCCAGAACAATGAGCAGTTCTTC
TRBJ2-7 TRBV5-1 NA TRBD2 CASSLGTSGTYEQYF TGCGCCAGCAGCTTGGGGACTAGCGGGACCTACGAGCAGTACTTC
TRBJ1-5 TRBV7-9 NA NA CASPLSNQPQHF TGTGCCAGCCCCCTCAGTAATCAGCCCCAGCATTTT
TRBJ2-3 TRBV19 once NA CASTPRIFTDTQYF TGTGCCAGTACCCCGAGGATATTCACAGATACGCAGTATTTT
TRBJ1-4 TRBV30 NA NA CAWSVLGGASEKLFF TGTGCCTGGAGTGTACTGGGGGGGGCCTCTGAAAAACTGTTTTTT
TRBJ2-2 TRBV6-1 NA NA CASRLQALITGELFF TGTGCCAGCAGGTTACAGGCCCTGATCACCGGGGAGCTGTTTTTT
TRBJ2-5 TRBV6-4 NA TRBD2 CASRRTSGGQETQYF TGTGCCAGCAGGAGGACTAGTGGGGGGCAAGAGACCCAGTACTTC
TRBJ2-7 TRBV7-9 NA TRBD2 CAGSLAGWSYEQYF TGTGCCGGCAGCTTAGCGGGTTGGTCCTACGAGCAGTACTTC
TRBJ2-7 TRBV7-9 NA NA CASSLISGTGPSYEQYF TGTGCCAGCAGCTTAATTAGCGGGACAGGACCCTCCTACGAGCAGTACTTC
TRBJ2-7 TRBV7-9 once NA CASSPRTLGFYEQYF TGTGCCAGCAGCCCCCGGACGTTGGGGTTCTACGAGCAGTACTTC
TRBJ2-5 TRBV18 NA NA CASSPSRQETQYF TGTGCCAGCTCACCATCGCGCCAAGAGACCCAGTACTTC
TRBJ2-7 TRBV2 NA TRBD2 CASSEAGLDYEQYF TGTGCCAGCAGTGAAGCTGGACTAGATTACGAGCAGTACTTC
TRBJ1-1 TRBV10-3 NA NA CAMSPEAFF TGTGCCATGTCGCCTGAAGCTTTCTTT
TRBJ2-3 TRBV10-3 NA TRBD2 CAISGTRGTTDTQYF TGTGCCATCAGTGGGACTAGGGGCACCACAGATACGCAGTATTTT
TRBJ2-1 TRBV9 NA TRBD2 CASSVGPSGRAVEQFF TGTGCCAGCAGCGTAGGACCTAGCGGGAGGGCCGTTGAGCAGTTCTTC
TRBJ2-2 TRBV11-2 NA NA CASSPRSTTGELFF TGTGCCAGCAGCCCCCGATCCACCACCGGGGAGCTGTTTTTT
TRBJ2-4 TRBV27 NA NA CASSWAGTNIQYF TGTGCCAGCAGCTGGGCGGGGACAAACATTCAGTACTTC
TRBJ2-1 TRBV9 NA TRBD2 CASSDSGSAYNEQFF TGTGCCAGCAGCGATAGCGGGAGTGCGTACAATGAGCAGTTCTTC
TRBJ2-1 TRBV2 NA NA CASSVPRWGTYNEQFF TGTGCCAGCAGTGTCCCCCGGTGGGGCACCTACAATGAGCAGTTCTTC
TRBJ2-3 TRBV10-1 once TRBD2 CASSESETSGTDTQYF TGCGCCAGCAGTGAGTCGGAGACTAGCGGCACAGATACGCAGTATTTT
TRBJ2-7 TRBV21-1 NA NA CASLRDPGLAGGNYEQYF TGTGCCAGCCTCAGGGACCCCGGACTAGCGGGAGGAAACTACGAGCAGTACTTC
TRBJ2-7 TRBV4-1 NA NA CASSRSSAYEQYF TGCGCCAGCAGCCGATCGTCCGCCTACGAGCAGTACTTC
TRBJ1-4 TRBV18 NA NA CASSPAATNEKLFF TGTGCCAGCTCACCGGCTGCAACTAATGAAAAACTGTTTTTT
TRBJ2-1 TRBV28 NA TRBD2 CASSFGGGRGYNEQFF TGTGCCAGCAGTTTCGGCGGCGGGAGGGGGTACAATGAGCAGTTCTTC
TRBJ2-1 TRBV7-3 NA TRBD1 CASSVGQGASNEQFF TGTGCCAGCAGTGTTGGACAGGGGGCAAGCAATGAGCAGTTCTTC
TRBJ1-2 TRBV11-1 NA NA CASSSDRAYGYTF TGTGCCAGCAGCTCGGACAGAGCATATGGCTACACCTTC
TRBJ2-6 TRBV7-4 NA NA CASSGHASSQSRANVLTF TGTGCCAGCAGCGGGCATGCCAGCTCACAAAGTCGGGCCAACGTCCTGACTTTC
TRBJ2-3 TRBV5-1 NA NA CASSYDSLDTQYF TGCGCCAGCAGCTACGACAGCCTGGATACGCAGTATTTT
TRBJ1-1 TRBV30 NA NA CAWSGTMNTEAFF TGTGCCTGGTCAGGCACCATGAACACTGAAGCTTTCTTT
TRBJ2-7 TRBV23-1 NA TRBD2 CASSQRLAGGGEQYF TGCGCCAGCAGTCAAAGACTAGCGGGAGGAGGCGAGCAGTACTTC
TRBJ2-7 TRBV5-4 NA TRBD2 CASSVGLAGGPSFHEQYF TGTGCCAGCAGCGTAGGTTTGGCGGGAGGGCCGTCTTTCCACGAGCAGTACTTC
TRBJ2-7 TRBV9 NA NA CASSLGFGTVYEQYF TGTGCCAGCAGCCTGGGATTCGGGACCGTCTACGAGCAGTACTTC
TRBJ2-1 TRBV11-3 NA NA CAIGSSGNFNEQFF TGTGCCATCGGGTCTTCCGGGAATTTCAATGAGCAGTTCTTC
TRBJ1-5 TRBV19 NA NA CASSIDIRGSQPQHF TGTGCCAGTAGTATAGATATTCGGGGGAGTCAGCCCCAGCATTTT
TRBJ2-3 TRBV5-3 NA NA CARSLVTDTDTQYF TGTGCCAGAAGCTTGGTGACCGACACAGATACGCAGTATTTT
TRBJ1-2 TRBV10-3 NA NA CAISEWGTLYGYTF TGTGCCATCAGTGAGTGGGGCACTCTCTATGGCTACACCTTC
TRBJ2-5 TRBV18 NA NA CASSPRVGNQETQYF TGTGCCAGCTCACCCCGGGTGGGGAACCAAGAGACCCAGTACTTC
TRBJ2-3 TRBV28 NA TRBD2 CASSLLRLAGGRDTQYF TGTGCCAGCAGTTTATTAAGACTAGCGGGAGGTCGGGATACGCAGTATTTT
TRBJ2-7 TRBV13 once NA CASSLGRQGLGQYF TGTGCCAGCAGCTTAGGCCGGCAGGGGCTGGGGCAGTACTTC
TRBJ1-5 TRBV6-5 NA NA CASKKGEGQPQHF TGTGCCAGCAAGAAAGGGGAGGGTCAGCCCCAGCATTTT